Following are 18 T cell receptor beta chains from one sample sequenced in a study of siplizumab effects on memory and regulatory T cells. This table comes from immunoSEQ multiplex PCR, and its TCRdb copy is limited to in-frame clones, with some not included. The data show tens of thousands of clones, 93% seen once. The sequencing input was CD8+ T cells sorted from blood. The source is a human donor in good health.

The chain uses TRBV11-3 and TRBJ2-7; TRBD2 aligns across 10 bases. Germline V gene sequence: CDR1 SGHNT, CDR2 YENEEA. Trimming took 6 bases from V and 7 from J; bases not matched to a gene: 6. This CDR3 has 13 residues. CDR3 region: CASRGPGLAEQYF. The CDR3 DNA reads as TGTGCCAGCAGGGGGCCGGGACTAGCGGAGCAGTACTTC.

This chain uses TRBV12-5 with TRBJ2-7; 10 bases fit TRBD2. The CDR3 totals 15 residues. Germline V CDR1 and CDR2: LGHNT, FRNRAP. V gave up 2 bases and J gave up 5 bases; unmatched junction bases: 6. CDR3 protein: CASGLRGLASHEQYF. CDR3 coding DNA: TGTGCTAGTGGTTTGAGGGGACTAGCGTCCCACGAGCAGTACTTC.

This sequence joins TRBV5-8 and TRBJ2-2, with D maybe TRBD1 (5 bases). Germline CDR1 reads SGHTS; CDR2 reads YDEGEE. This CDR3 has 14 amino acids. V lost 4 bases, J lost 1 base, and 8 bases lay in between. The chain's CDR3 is CASSPTGNTGELFF. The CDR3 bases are TGTGCCAGCAGCCCAACAGGGAACACCGGGGAGCTGTTTTTT.

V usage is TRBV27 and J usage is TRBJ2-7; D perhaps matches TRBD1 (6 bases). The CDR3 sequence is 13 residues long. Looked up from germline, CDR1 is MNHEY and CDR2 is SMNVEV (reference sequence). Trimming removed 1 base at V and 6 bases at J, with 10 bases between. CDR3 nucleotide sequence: TGTGCCAGCAGTTTATATGGGGGCATCGAGCAGTACTTC. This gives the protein CASSLYGGIEQYF.

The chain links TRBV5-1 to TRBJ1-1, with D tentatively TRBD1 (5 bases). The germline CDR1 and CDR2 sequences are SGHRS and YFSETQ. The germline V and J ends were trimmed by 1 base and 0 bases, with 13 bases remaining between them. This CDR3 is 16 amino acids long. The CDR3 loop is CASSLPSDNMNTEAFF. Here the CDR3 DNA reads TGCGCCAGCAGCTTGCCCTCGGACAATATGAACACTGAAGCTTTCTTT.

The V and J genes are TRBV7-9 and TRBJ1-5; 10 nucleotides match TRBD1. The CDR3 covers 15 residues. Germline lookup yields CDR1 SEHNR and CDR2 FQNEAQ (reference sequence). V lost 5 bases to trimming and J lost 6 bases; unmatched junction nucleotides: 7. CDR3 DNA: TGTGCCAGCAGCGCCGGGACAGGGGAGTCTCAGCCCCAGCATTTT. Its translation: CASSAGTGESQPQHF.

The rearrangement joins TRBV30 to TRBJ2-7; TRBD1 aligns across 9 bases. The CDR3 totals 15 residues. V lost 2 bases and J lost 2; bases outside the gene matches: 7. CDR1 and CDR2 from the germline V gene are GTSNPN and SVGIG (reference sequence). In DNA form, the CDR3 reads TGTGCCTGGAGTCCCGGGACAGGGTGGGCCTACGAGCAGTACTTC. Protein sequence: CAWSPGTGWAYEQYF.

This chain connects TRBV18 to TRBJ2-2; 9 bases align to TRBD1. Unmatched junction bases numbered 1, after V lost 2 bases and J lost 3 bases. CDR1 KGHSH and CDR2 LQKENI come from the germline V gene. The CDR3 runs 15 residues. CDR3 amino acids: CASSPWTGDTGELFF. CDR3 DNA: TGTGCCAGCTCACCATGGACAGGGGACACCGGGGAGCTGTTTTTT.

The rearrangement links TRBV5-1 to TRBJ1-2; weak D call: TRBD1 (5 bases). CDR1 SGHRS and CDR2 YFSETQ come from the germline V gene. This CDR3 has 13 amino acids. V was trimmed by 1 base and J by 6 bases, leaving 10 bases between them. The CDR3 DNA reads TGCGCCAGCAGCTTGTCAGGGTACGATGGCTACACCTTC. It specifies CASSLSGYDGYTF.

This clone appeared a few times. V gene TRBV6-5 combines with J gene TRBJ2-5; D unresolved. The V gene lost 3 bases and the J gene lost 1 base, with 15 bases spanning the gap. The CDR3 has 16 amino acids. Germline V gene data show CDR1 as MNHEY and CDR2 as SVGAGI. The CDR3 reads CASSYSPLSFQETQYF. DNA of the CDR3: TGTGCCAGCAGTTATTCCCCCCTCAGCTTCCAAGAGACCCAGTACTTC.

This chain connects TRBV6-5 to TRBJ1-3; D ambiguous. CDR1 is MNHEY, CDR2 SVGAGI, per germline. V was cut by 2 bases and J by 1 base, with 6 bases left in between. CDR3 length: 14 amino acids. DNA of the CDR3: TGTGCCAGCAGTTACAGTGCATCTGGAAACACCATATATTTT. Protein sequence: CASSYSASGNTIYF.

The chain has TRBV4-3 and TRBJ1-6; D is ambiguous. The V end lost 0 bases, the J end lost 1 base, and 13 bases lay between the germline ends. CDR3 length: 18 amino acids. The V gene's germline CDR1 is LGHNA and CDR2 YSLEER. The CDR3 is CASSQDNQAHSYNSPLHF. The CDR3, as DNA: TGCGCCAGCAGCCAAGATAACCAGGCCCATTCCTATAATTCACCCCTCCACTTT.

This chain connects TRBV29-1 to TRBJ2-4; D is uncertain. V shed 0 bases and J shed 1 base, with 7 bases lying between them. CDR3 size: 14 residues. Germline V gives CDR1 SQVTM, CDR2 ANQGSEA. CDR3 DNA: TGCAGCGTTGAAGATGCGGTGGCCAAAAACATTCAGTACTTC. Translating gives CSVEDAVAKNIQYF. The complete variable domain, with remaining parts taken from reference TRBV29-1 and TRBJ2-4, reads SAVISQKPSRDICQRGTSLTIQCQVDSQVTMMFWYRQQPGQSLTLIATANQGSEATYESGFVIDKFPISRPNLTFSTLTVSNMSPEDSSIYLCSVEDAVAKNIQYFGAGTRLSVL.

This CDR3 is CASSMGREETQYF. CDR3 sequence (DNA): TGTGCCAGTAGTATGGGCAGGGAAGAGACCCAGTACTTC. The chain couples TRBV19 to TRBJ2-5; tentatively, D is TRBD1 (5 bases). Trimming shortened V by 3 bases and J by 3 bases, and 8 bases separated the two germline ends. There are 13 residues in the CDR3. Germline CDR1 and CDR2: LNHDA and SQIVND (reference sequence).

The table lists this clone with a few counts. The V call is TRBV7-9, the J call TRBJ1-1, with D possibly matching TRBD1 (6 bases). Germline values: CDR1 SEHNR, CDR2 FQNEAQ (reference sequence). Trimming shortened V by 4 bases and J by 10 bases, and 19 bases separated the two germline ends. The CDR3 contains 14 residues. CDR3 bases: TGTGCCAGCAGCTCACCGAGGACAGACTTAGGAGCTTTCTTT. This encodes CASSSPRTDLGAFF. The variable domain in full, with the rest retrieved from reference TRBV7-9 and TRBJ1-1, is DTGVSQNPRHKITKRGQNVTFRCDPISEHNRLYWYRQTLGQGPEFLTYFQNEAQLEKSRLLSDRFSAERPKGSFSTLEIQRTEQGDSAMYLCASSSPRTDLGAFFGQGTRLTVV.

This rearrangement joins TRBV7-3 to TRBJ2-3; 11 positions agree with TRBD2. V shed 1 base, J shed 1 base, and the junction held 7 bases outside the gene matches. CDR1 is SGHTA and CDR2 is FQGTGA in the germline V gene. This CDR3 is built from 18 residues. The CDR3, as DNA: TGTGCCAGCAGCTTAAACCCCCTAGCGGGAGGTCGCACAGATACGCAGTATTTT. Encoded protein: CASSLNPLAGGRTDTQYF.

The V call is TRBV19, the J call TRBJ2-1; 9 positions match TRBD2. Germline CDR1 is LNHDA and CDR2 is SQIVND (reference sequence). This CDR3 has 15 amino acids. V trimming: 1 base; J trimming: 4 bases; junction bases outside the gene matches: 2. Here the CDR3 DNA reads TGTGCCAGTAGTATAGGACTAGCGGCATACAATGAGCAGTTCTTC. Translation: CASSIGLAAYNEQFF.

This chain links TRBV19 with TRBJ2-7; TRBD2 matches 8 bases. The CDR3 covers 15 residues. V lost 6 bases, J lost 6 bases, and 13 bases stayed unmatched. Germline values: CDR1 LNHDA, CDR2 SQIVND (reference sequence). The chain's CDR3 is CASSPPGLGISEQYF. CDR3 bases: TGTGCCAGTAGCCCGCCGGGACTAGGGATCTCCGAGCAGTACTTC.